Here is one T cell receptor beta chain with its context. Trimming removed 1 base at V and 3 bases at J, with 10 bases between. CDR1 and CDR2 (germline): SEHNR, FQNEAQ (reference sequence). The CDR3 loop spans 15 amino acids. As processed by the authors: Estimated nucleated cell counts came from reference gene primer amplification. TCRdb keeps only in-frame clones here, not all; method: immunoSEQ multiplex PCR. The D gene and trimming were derived from the DNA, and the V and J assignments and clone size from that table. The sample records under 8,500 clones, nearly 90% being singletons. The data derive from a study of blood T cell repertoires in COVID-19. Study in general: The United States, Italy and Spain were the sources of the acute and convalescent COVID-19 samples. In each case, the material was cDNA or gDNA derived from T cells, B-cell-depleted T cells, or PBMCs.

Sequenced: peripheral blood. This rearrangement joins TRBV7-9 to TRBJ1-3, with D possibly being TRBD1 (5 bases). The clonotype comes from a man between 65 and 85 years old with active COVID-19. The CDR3 DNA reads as TGTGCCAGCAGCTTAGACGGACACATTGGAAACACCATATATTTT. This gives the protein CASSLDGHIGNTIYF.